A single TCR beta chain is shown here with its context. Assay used: immunoSEQ multiplex PCR; TCRdb lists only in-frame clones, some missing. The sample shows hundreds of thousands of clones, roughly 73% of them seen only once. These data come from a study of shared clonotypes between healthy human individuals. CDR3 length: 15 amino acids. Germline V gene sequence: CDR1 SGHAT, CDR2 FQNNGV. With 0 bases clipped from V and 4 bases from J, the junction kept 2 bases outside the gene matches. This receptor was identified in a woman under 40 in good health. Sequenced input: memory CD4+ T cells sorted from blood. The subset here: CD45RA-negative fraction. The chain joins TRBV11-2 to TRBJ2-2; 7 bases match TRBD1. The CDR3 here is CASSLDRGSTGELFF. CDR3 bases: TGTGCCAGCAGCTTAGACAGGGGGTCCACCGGGGAGCTGTTTTTT. The whole variable domain, filled in from reference TRBV11-2 and TRBJ2-2, reads EAGVAQSPRYKIIEKRQSVAFWCNPISGHATLYWYQQILGQGPKLLIQFQNNGVVDDSQLPKDRFSAERLKGVDSTLKIQPAKLEDSAVYLCASSLDRGSTGELFFGEGSRLTVL.